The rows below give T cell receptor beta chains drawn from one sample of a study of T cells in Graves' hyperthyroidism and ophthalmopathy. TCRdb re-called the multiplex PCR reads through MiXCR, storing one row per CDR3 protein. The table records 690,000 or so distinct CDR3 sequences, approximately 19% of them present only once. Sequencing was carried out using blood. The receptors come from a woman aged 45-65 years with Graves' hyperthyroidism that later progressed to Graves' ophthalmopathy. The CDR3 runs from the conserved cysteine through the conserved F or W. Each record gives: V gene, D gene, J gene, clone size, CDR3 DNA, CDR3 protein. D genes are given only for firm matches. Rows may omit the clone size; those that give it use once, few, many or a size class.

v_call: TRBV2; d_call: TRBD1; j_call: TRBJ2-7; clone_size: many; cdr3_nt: TGTGCCAGCAGTGTGTTAAGGGGGCGACACGAGCAGTACTTC; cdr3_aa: CASSVLRGRHEQYF
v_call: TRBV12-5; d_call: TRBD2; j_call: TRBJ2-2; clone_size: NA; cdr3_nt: TGTGCTAGTGGTTGGGGGAGGGGCTCCGGGGAGCTGTTTTTT; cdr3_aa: CASGWGRGSGELFF
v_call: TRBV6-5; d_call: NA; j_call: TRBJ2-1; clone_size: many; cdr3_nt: TGTGCCAGCAGTGGAGAACCGGGACGGACGAATGAGCAGTTCTTC; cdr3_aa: CASSGEPGRTNEQFF
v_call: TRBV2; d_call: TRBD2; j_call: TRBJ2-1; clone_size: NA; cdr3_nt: TGTGCCAGCAGTCCCCCTAGCGGGGGGGGGAGCTCCTACAATGAGCAGTTCTTC; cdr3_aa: CASSPPSGGGSSYNEQFF
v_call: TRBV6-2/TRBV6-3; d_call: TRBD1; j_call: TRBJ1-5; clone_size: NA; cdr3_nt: TGTGCCAGCAGGGAAATTACAGGGGAAAAGGATCAGCCCCAGCATTTT; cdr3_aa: CASREITGEKDQPQHF
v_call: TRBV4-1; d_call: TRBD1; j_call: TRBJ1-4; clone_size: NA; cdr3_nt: TGCGCCAGCAGCCACCCTAGACAGGGACTTAATGAAAAACTGTTTTTT; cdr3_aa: CASSHPRQGLNEKLFF
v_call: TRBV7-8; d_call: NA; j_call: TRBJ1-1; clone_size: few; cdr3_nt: TGTGCCAGCAGCTTAGTTGGCAGGGACGCTTTCTTT; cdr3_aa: CASSLVGRDAFF
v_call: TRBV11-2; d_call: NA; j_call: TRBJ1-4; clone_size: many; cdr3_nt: TGTGCCAGCAGCGTTCCGGCAACAGGGTTGATAAATGAAAAACTGTTTTTT; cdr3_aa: CASSVPATGLINEKLFF
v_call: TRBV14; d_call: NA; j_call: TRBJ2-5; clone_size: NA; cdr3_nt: TGTGCCAGCAGCCAACCTGGGCCATCGCTAGTCGACCAAGAGACCCAGTACTTC; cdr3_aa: CASSQPGPSLVDQETQYF
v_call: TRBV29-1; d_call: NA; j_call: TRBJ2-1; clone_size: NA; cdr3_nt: TGCAGCGTTGATGGCAACGGACTACGAGCTAATGAGCAGTTCTTC; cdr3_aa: CSVDGNGLRANEQFF
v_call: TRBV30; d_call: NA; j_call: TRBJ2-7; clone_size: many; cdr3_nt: TGTGCCTGGAGTGTAGGGACCTACGAGCAGTACTTC; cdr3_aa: CAWSVGTYEQYF
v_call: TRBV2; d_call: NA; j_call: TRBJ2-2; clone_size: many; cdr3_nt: TGTGCCGCCAAATCCGGGACACTGACCACCGGGGAGCTGTTTTTT; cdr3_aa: CAAKSGTLTTGELFF
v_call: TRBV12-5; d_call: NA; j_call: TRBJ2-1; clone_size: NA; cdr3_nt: TGTGCTAGTGAATTAGGGGGCAATGAGCAGTTCTTC; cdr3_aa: CASELGGNEQFF
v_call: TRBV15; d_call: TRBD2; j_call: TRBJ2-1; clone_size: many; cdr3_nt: TGTGCCACCGGACTAGCGGGGGATGCCTACAATGAGCAGTTCTTC; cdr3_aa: CATGLAGDAYNEQFF
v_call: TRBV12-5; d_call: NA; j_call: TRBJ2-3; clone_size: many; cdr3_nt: TGTGCTAGTGGTTTGTTACCGGACGGAAGGACTAGCACAGATACGCAGTATTTT; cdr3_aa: CASGLLPDGRTSTDTQYF
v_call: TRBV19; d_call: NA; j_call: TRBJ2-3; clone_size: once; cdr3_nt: TGTGCCAGTAAAGGACGGGCGGCTAACACAGATACGCAGTATTTT; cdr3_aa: CASKGRAANTDTQYF
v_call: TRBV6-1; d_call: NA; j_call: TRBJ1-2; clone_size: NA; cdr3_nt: TGTGCCAGCAGGGCCCGGGGGCGCGTCTATGGCTACACCTTC; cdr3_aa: CASRARGRVYGYTF
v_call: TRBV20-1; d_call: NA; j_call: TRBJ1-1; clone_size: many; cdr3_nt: TGCAGTGCTAGAAGTTGGCAGACCCTAAACACTGAAGCTTTCTTT; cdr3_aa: CSARSWQTLNTEAFF
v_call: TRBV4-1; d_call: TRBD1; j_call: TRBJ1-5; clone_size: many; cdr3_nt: TGCGCCAGCAGCCAAGACCACAGGGGGTCGCCCCAGCATTTT; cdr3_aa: CASSQDHRGSPQHF
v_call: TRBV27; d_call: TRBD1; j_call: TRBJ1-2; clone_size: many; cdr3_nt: TGTGCCAGCAGTTTTGTTGCAGGGGGAAACTATGGCTACACCTTC; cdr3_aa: CASSFVAGGNYGYTF
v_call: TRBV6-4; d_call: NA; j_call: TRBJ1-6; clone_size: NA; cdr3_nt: TGTGCCAGCAGTCCTGGTCTGGATTCACCCCTCCACTTT; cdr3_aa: CASSPGLDSPLHF
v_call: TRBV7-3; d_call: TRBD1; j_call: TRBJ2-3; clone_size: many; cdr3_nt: TGTGCCAGCAGCTTAACTGGACAGGGTGGTGATACGCAGTATTTT; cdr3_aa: CASSLTGQGGDTQYF
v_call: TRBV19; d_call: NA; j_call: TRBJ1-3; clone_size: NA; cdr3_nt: TGTGCCAGTAGTCAGGGGAGCTCTGGAAACACCATATATTTT; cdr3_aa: CASSQGSSGNTIYF
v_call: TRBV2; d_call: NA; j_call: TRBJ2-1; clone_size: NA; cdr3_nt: TGTGCCAGCAGTGAAGAGGGTCTAGCAAGGGCAAATGAGCAGTTCTTC; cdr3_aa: CASSEEGLARANEQFF
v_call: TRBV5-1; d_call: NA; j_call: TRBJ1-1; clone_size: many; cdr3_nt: TGCGCCAGCAGCGCCAGGCGGGGGGCACCAGTGAACACTGAAGCTTTCTTT; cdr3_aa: CASSARRGAPVNTEAFF
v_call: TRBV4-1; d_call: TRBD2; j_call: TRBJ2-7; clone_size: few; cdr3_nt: TGCGCCAGCAGCCAACCACTCGGGACTAGCGGGTACGAGCAGTACTTC; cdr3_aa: CASSQPLGTSGYEQYF
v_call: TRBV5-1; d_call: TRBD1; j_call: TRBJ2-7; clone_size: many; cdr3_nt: TGCGCCAGCAGCACACTCGGACAGGGGGCTCGCGAGCAGTACTTC; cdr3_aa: CASSTLGQGAREQYF
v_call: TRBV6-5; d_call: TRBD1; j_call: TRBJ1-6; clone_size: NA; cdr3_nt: TGTACCAGCAGTTACAAGGGGGCGGATTCACCCCTCCACTTT; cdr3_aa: CTSSYKGADSPLHF
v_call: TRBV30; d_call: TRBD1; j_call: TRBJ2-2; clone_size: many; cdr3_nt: TGTGCCTGGAGTGAAGGGGGCCCCGGGGAGCTGTTTTTT; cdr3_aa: CAWSEGGPGELFF